This is a list of T cell receptor beta chains from one sample in a study of T cell responses to AZD1222 COVID-19 vaccine. Using immunoSEQ multiplex PCR, the repertoire was profiled, and TCRdb retains in-frame clones only, with some absent. The sample has some 190,000 clones, 80% to 90% seen once. The source material was peripheral blood, sampled on day 0 of AZD1222 vaccination. All receptors derive from an adult in good health. Each CDR3 is given with its conserved first and last residue. A D gene is named only where the DNA matches it firmly. The listing skips clone size in some rows; elsewhere it reads once, few, many or a size class.

V	J	size	D	CDR3	DNA
TRBV3-1/TRBV3-2	TRBJ1-2	.	.	CASSQDDPTAPHGYTF	TGTGCCAGCAGCCAAGATGACCCGACAGCTCCTCATGGCTACACCTTC
TRBV7-7	TRBJ2-5	few	.	CASSPRPGPETQYF	TGTGCTAGCAGCCCACGACCCGGCCCGGAGACCCAGTACTTC
TRBV30	TRBJ1-1	.	.	CAWDGTGGSMNTEAFF	TGTGCCTGGGACGGGACCGGCGGGAGCATGAACACTGAAGCTTTCTTT
TRBV27	TRBJ1-5	few	.	CASSLQGPDQPQHF	TGTGCCAGCAGTCTCCAGGGTCCTGATCAGCCCCAGCATTTT
TRBV5-1	TRBJ2-3	few	.	CASSLGADTQYF	TGCGCCAGCAGCTTGGGCGCAGATACGCAGTATTTT
TRBV7-2	TRBJ2-7	few	TRBD1	CASSMTGTDSYEQYF	TGTGCCAGCAGCATGACCGGGACAGACTCCTACGAGCAGTACTTC
TRBV19	TRBJ2-7	.	TRBD1	CASSIIGTGAYEQYF	TGTGCCAGTAGTATTATTGGGACAGGGGCCTACGAGCAGTACTTC
TRBV7-2	TRBJ2-7	.	.	CASHSVESYEQYF	TGTGCCAGCCACAGTGTCGAGTCCTACGAGCAGTACTTC
TRBV25-1	TRBJ2-5	.	.	CASNRLLCGETQYF	TGTGCCAGCAACAGGCTATTGTGTGGGGAGACCCAGTACTTC
TRBV10-3	TRBJ2-3	.	.	CAISAMADTQYF	TGTGCCATCAGTGCGATGGCAGATACGCAGTATTTT
TRBV5-1	TRBJ2-4	.	TRBD2	CASSPITSGGAIQYF	TGCGCCAGCAGCCCCATAACTAGCGGGGGCGCCATTCAGTACTTC
TRBV2	TRBJ2-1	.	.	CALRDYNEQFF	TGTGCCCTCCGGGACTACAATGAGCAGTTCTTC
TRBV19	TRBJ2-6	.	.	CASKKGDSSGANVLTF	TGTGCCAGTAAAAAGGGTGACTCCTCTGGGGCCAACGTCCTGACTTTC
TRBV28	TRBJ1-1	.	TRBD1	CASSLSGQAGTEAFF	TGTGCCAGCAGCTTATCGGGACAGGCGGGCACTGAAGCTTTCTTT
TRBV6-2/TRBV6-3	TRBJ1-6	.	.	CASSYTGFYNSPLHF	TGTGCCAGCAGTTACACAGGGTTCTATAATTCACCCCTCCACTTT
TRBV7-2	TRBJ1-1	.	.	CASSSSVGTEAFF	TGTGCCAGCAGCTCCTCAGTGGGAACTGAAGCTTTCTTT
TRBV9	TRBJ1-3	.	.	CASSTFSGNTIYF	TGTGCCAGCAGTACTTTCTCTGGAAACACCATATATTTT
TRBV20-1	TRBJ1-2	once	.	CSASTTTGMGGYTF	TGCAGTGCTAGTACGACCACAGGGATGGGTGGCTACACCTTC
TRBV19	TRBJ1-3	.	.	CASSIEHSSGNTIYF	TGTGCCAGTAGTATAGAACATAGCTCTGGAAACACCATATATTTT
TRBV11-2	TRBJ2-7	.	TRBD1	CASSPGQGYEQYF	TGTGCCAGCAGCCCGGGACAGGGCTACGAGCAGTACTTC
TRBV5-6	TRBJ2-1	.	.	CASSPFGTPALNEQFF	TGTGCCAGCAGCCCGTTCGGGACCCCGGCCCTGAATGAGCAGTTCTTC
TRBV6-1	TRBJ2-1	.	.	CASSGYQGRHYNEQFF	TGTGCCAGCAGTGGGTACCAGGGTCGACACTACAATGAGCAGTTCTTC
TRBV19	TRBJ2-1	.	TRBD1	CASRQGVASYNEQFF	TGTGCCAGTAGGCAGGGGGTAGCCTCCTACAATGAGCAGTTCTTC